These T cell receptor beta chains were read from a single sample in a study of beta chain features in type 1 diabetes. Here immunoSEQ multiplex PCR was the method, and the copy in TCRdb shows in-frame clones only, minus some. The data show 5,000 to 7,000 clones, under 85% seen once. Material: Tregs from blood. The origin of the receptors is a man between 18 and 35 years old in good health. Both conserved end residues are part of each CDR3. Each record gives: CDR3 DNA, CDR3 protein, J gene, clone size, D gene, V gene. The D gene is left open where the match is weak. Clone size is shown for a subset of rows, as once, few, many or a class of expanded clone.

TGTGCCAGCTCCCGGGGGGGCTCCTACAATGAGCAGTTCTTC CASSRGGSYNEQFF TRBJ2-1 NA TRBD2 TRBV18
TGTGCCAGCAGCTTCGGGACAGGGGGGTTTTTTGGCACTGAAGCTTTCTTT CASSFGTGGFFGTEAFF TRBJ1-1 NA TRBD1 TRBV9
TGCGCCAGCAGCTTGCTTGGGACTAGAGGGTACACAGATACGCAGTATTTT CASSLLGTRGYTDTQYF TRBJ2-3 once TRBD2 TRBV5-1
TGTGCCAGCAGCCAAGGGGACAGGGATCAGCCCCAGCATTTT CASSQGDRDQPQHF TRBJ1-5 NA TRBD1 TRBV4-2
TGTGCCAGCAGTTTCCCCCCCCGGGGAAACAATTTGGGTGGCAATGAGCAGTTCTTC CASSFPPRGNNLGGNEQFF TRBJ2-1 NA NA TRBV11-2
TGCGCCAGCAGCTTGGTTGGGGGGACAGCTACGAGTCGGCAGTACTTC CASSLVGGTATSRQYF TRBJ2-7 NA NA TRBV5-1
TGTGCCAGCAAGGACAGGGGAGGCTATGGCTACACCTTC CASKDRGGYGYTF TRBJ1-2 NA TRBD1 TRBV6-1
TGTGCCAGCAGCTCCACAAGAAACTCCTACAATGAGCAGTTCTTC CASSSTRNSYNEQFF TRBJ2-1 NA NA TRBV7-2
TGTGCCAGCAGTGAAATCACGGTCTATGGCTACACCTTC CASSEITVYGYTF TRBJ1-2 NA NA TRBV6-1
TGTGCCAGCAGCCAATGGACAGGGGTTGAGGGCACAGATACGCAGTATTTT CASSQWTGVEGTDTQYF TRBJ2-3 NA TRBD1 TRBV14
TGTGCCAGCAGCTATGACTATACGCAGTATTTT CASSYDYTQYF TRBJ2-3 NA NA TRBV5-6
TGTGCCAGCAGTGCCCGGGACAGGACCTACGAGCAGTACTTC CASSARDRTYEQYF TRBJ2-7 NA TRBD1 TRBV6-1
TGTGCCAGCAGCTTTAGCGGGGGGGCGGGTTATACGCAGTATTTT CASSFSGGAGYTQYF TRBJ2-3 few TRBD2 TRBV7-2
TGTGCCAGCAGCTTGGACGGGACAGGGGGCTCACCCCTCCACTTT CASSLDGTGGSPLHF TRBJ1-6 NA TRBD1 TRBV5-5
TGTGCCAGCAGCCCCCCGAGGGGCGGGGTGCAGTACTTC CASSPPRGGVQYF TRBJ2-4 NA NA TRBV7-2
TGTGCCAGCAGCCCCCGCGGGGATGGAGGGGGGGCGGGATACAATGAGCAGTTCTTC CASSPRGDGGGAGYNEQFF TRBJ2-1 NA NA TRBV9